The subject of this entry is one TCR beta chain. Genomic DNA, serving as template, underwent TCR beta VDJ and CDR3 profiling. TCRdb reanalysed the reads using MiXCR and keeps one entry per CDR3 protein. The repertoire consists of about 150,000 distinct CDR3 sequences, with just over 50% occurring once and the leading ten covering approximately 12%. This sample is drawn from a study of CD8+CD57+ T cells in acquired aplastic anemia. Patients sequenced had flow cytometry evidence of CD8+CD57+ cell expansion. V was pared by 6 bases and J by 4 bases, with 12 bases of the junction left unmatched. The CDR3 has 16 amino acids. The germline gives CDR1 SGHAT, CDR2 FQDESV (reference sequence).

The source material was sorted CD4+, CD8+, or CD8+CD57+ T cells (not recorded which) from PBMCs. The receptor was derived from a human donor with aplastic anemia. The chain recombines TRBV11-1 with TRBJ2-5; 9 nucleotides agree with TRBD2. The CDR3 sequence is CASRPAAGGQRETQYF. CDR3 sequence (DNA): TGTGCCAGCAGACCGGCCGCGGGGGGGCAGAGAGAGACCCAGTACTTC.